A selection of T cell receptor beta chains follows, all from one sample in a study of cytomegalovirus exposure and HLA in healthy donors. Clones were read by immunoSEQ multiplex PCR, and TCRdb kept only the in-frame ones, dropping some. Here the sample spans about 260,000 clones, about nine tenths being singletons. Source material: PBMCs. The receptors were sampled from a woman younger than 45 in good health and CMV-seronegative. CDR3s include the opening cysteine and the closing phenylalanine or tryptophan. Each record gives: clone size, V gene, D gene, J gene, CDR3 protein, CDR3 DNA. A D gene is named only where the DNA matches it firmly. A row's size may be missing; if present it is once, few, many or a size class.

abundance: once; v_gene: TRBV27; d_gene: TRBD2; j_gene: TRBJ2-1; CDR3aa: CASSTAGSRNEQFF; CDR3nt: TGTGCCAGCAGTACAGCGGGGAGTAGGAATGAGCAGTTCTTC
abundance: .; v_gene: TRBV19; d_gene: .; j_gene: TRBJ1-2; CDR3aa: CASSIDARGGYGYTF; CDR3nt: TGTGCCAGTAGTATAGACGCGAGGGGCGGGTATGGCTACACCTTC
abundance: .; v_gene: TRBV27; d_gene: TRBD2; j_gene: TRBJ2-7; CDR3aa: CASSPRSGRLGNEQYF; CDR3nt: TGTGCCAGCAGTCCTCGAAGCGGGAGGCTGGGTAACGAGCAGTACTTC
abundance: .; v_gene: TRBV27; d_gene: .; j_gene: TRBJ2-3; CDR3aa: CASSPIVTSTDTQYF; CDR3nt: TGTGCCAGCAGTCCGATCGTTACTAGCACAGATACGCAGTATTTT
abundance: .; v_gene: TRBV27; d_gene: .; j_gene: TRBJ2-2; CDR3aa: CASSGRRTPSAGTGELFF; CDR3nt: TGTGCCAGCAGTGGGAGACGGACGCCAAGCGCAGGGACCGGGGAGCTGTTTTTT
abundance: .; v_gene: TRBV29-1; d_gene: .; j_gene: TRBJ2-2; CDR3aa: CSARNTGELFF; CDR3nt: TGCAGCGCCCGTAACACCGGGGAGCTGTTTTTT
abundance: .; v_gene: TRBV9; d_gene: .; j_gene: TRBJ2-2; CDR3aa: CASSGRPPNTGELFF; CDR3nt: TGTGCCAGCAGCGGGAGGCCCCCGAACACCGGGGAGCTGTTTTTT
abundance: .; v_gene: TRBV7-9; d_gene: TRBD1; j_gene: TRBJ2-7; CDR3aa: CASGGDRGGAYEQYF; CDR3nt: TGTGCCAGCGGAGGTGACAGGGGCGGGGCCTACGAGCAGTACTTC
abundance: .; v_gene: TRBV5-1; d_gene: .; j_gene: TRBJ1-3; CDR3aa: CASSYSGAGNTIYF; CDR3nt: TGCGCCAGCAGCTATTCAGGGGCTGGAAACACCATATATTTT
abundance: .; v_gene: TRBV5-1; d_gene: .; j_gene: TRBJ2-7; CDR3aa: CASTPGQYSYEQYF; CDR3nt: TGCGCCAGCACACCTGGTCAGTACTCCTACGAGCAGTACTTC
abundance: .; v_gene: TRBV13; d_gene: .; j_gene: TRBJ2-5; CDR3aa: CASSLGLSVQETQYF; CDR3nt: TGTGCCAGCAGCCTCGGGCTTAGCGTACAAGAGACCCAGTACTTC
abundance: .; v_gene: TRBV6-5; d_gene: .; j_gene: TRBJ1-2; CDR3aa: CASSRGTPNYGYTF; CDR3nt: TGTGCCAGCAGTCGCGGGACACCCAACTATGGCTACACCTTC
abundance: .; v_gene: TRBV9; d_gene: .; j_gene: TRBJ1-1; CDR3aa: CASRGLLNTEAFF; CDR3nt: TGTGCCAGCCGGGGGCTTCTGAACACTGAAGCTTTCTTT
abundance: .; v_gene: TRBV28; d_gene: .; j_gene: TRBJ1-1; CDR3aa: CASSFGTDMNTEAFF; CDR3nt: TGTGCCAGCAGTTTCGGTACGGACATGAACACTGAAGCTTTCTTT
abundance: .; v_gene: TRBV7-3; d_gene: .; j_gene: TRBJ2-1; CDR3aa: CASSPSGSSYNEQFF; CDR3nt: TGTGCCAGCAGCCCGAGCGGCTCCTCCTACAATGAGCAGTTCTTC
abundance: .; v_gene: TRBV4-3; d_gene: TRBD1; j_gene: TRBJ1-2; CDR3aa: CASSPHRDRSVGYTF; CDR3nt: TGCGCCAGCAGCCCCCACCGGGACAGGTCTGTTGGCTACACCTTC
abundance: .; v_gene: TRBV5-1; d_gene: .; j_gene: TRBJ2-3; CDR3aa: CASSLPSTDTQYF; CDR3nt: TGCGCCAGCAGCTTGCCCAGCACAGATACGCAGTATTTT
abundance: once; v_gene: TRBV7-2; d_gene: .; j_gene: TRBJ1-2; CDR3aa: CASRRTDLNYGYTF; CDR3nt: TGTGCCAGCAGGAGGACAGACTTAAACTATGGCTACACCTTC
abundance: .; v_gene: TRBV29-1; d_gene: TRBD2; j_gene: TRBJ2-7; CDR3aa: CSVEAPGRLAYEQYF; CDR3nt: TGCAGCGTTGAAGCCCCAGGGCGACTAGCGTACGAGCAGTACTTC
abundance: .; v_gene: TRBV29-1; d_gene: .; j_gene: TRBJ1-2; CDR3aa: CSVGKDSYGYTF; CDR3nt: TGCAGCGTTGGCAAGGATTCCTATGGCTACACCTTC
abundance: .; v_gene: TRBV5-4; d_gene: TRBD1; j_gene: TRBJ2-7; CDR3aa: CASSLSGGFGEQYF; CDR3nt: TGTGCCAGCAGCTTGTCAGGGGGCTTCGGGGAGCAGTACTTC
abundance: .; v_gene: TRBV13; d_gene: .; j_gene: TRBJ2-7; CDR3aa: CASSGPTGISEQYF; CDR3nt: TGTGCCAGCAGCGGCCCGACAGGTATCAGCGAGCAGTACTTC
abundance: .; v_gene: TRBV7-9; d_gene: TRBD2; j_gene: TRBJ2-1; CDR3aa: CASSVWLGLAENEQFF; CDR3nt: TGTGCCAGCAGCGTTTGGTTGGGACTAGCGGAAAATGAGCAGTTCTTC
abundance: .; v_gene: TRBV5-4; d_gene: .; j_gene: TRBJ2-5; CDR3aa: CASSTQETQYF; CDR3nt: TGTGCCAGCAGCACACAAGAGACCCAGTACTTC
abundance: .; v_gene: TRBV7-3; d_gene: TRBD1; j_gene: TRBJ2-1; CDR3aa: CASSLGTGVGNEQFF; CDR3nt: TGTGCCAGCAGCTTAGGGACAGGGGTTGGGAATGAGCAGTTCTTC
abundance: .; v_gene: TRBV27; d_gene: .; j_gene: TRBJ2-2; CDR3aa: CASSLRTGELFF; CDR3nt: TGTGCCAGCAGTTTACGGACCGGGGAGCTGTTTTTT